Each of the 5 T cell receptor beta chains below was sequenced from the same sample in a study of T cell repertoires in urothelial bladder cancer. This table comes from immunoSEQ multiplex PCR, and its TCRdb copy is limited to in-frame clones, with some not included. The table lists about 9,000 clones, about 61% of them singletons, with 25% to 35% in the top ten. Sequencing was done on a sample of tumor-infiltrating cells from bladder cancer. The receptors were sampled from a human donor with urothelial carcinoma.

This clone is medium-sized by share. The chain carries TRBV25-1 and TRBJ1-3, with D unclear. CDR1 and CDR2 (germline): MGHDK, SYGVNS. The CDR3 covers 16 residues. Trimming took off 2 bases at V and 0 bases at J, with 11 bases between the two ends. CDR3 DNA sequence: TGTGCCAGCAGTGAAGGGCAGGCTTACTCTGGAAACACCATATATTTT. It translates to CASSEGQAYSGNTIYF. Full variable domain (remainder filled in from reference TRBV25-1 and TRBJ1-3): EADIYQTPRYLVIGTGKKITLECSQTMGHDKMYWYQQDPGMELHLIHYSYGVNSTEKGDLSSESTVSRIRTEHFPLTLESARPSHTSQYLCASSEGQAYSGNTIYFGEGSWLTVV.

Remarks on this clone: A much larger clone is a single base away; this may be a read error. Other DNA sequences within the sample encode an identical CDR3. The chain joins TRBV5-7 to TRBJ1-1; D uncertain. TRBV5-7 is given ORF status, its function remaining uncertain. V dropped 0 bases and J dropped 3 bases, with 6 bases sitting between them. CDR3 length: 13 amino acids. The CDR3 DNA sequence: TGTGCCAGCAGCTTGGGGGTGGACACTGAAGCTTTCTTT. This translates into CASSLGVDTEAFF.

The table lists this clone with a few counts. This rearrangement joins TRBV6-5 to TRBJ1-6; TRBD1 matches at 9 bases. Germline V CDR1 and CDR2: MNHEY, SVGAGI. The CDR3 length is 14 residues. J lost 9 bases, V lost 6 bases, and 6 bases had no gene match. The CDR3 sequence is CASRSGTGRSPLHF. The CDR3 nucleotides are TGTGCCAGCAGGTCCGGGACAGGGCGTTCACCCCTCCACTTT.

This chain joins TRBV6-4 and TRBJ2-7; 7 positions match TRBD1. The CDR3 has 14 residues. Germline-derived CDR1 and CDR2 are MRHNA and SNTAGT. J lost 3 bases, V lost 5 bases, and 7 bases had no gene match. This chain's CDR3 is CASSWKGAGYEQYF. The DNA for the CDR3 is TGTGCCAGCAGTTGGAAGGGGGCCGGCTACGAGCAGTACTTC.

V gene TRBV15 combines with J gene TRBJ2-7; 13 positions agree with TRBD2. Germline lookup yields CDR1 LNHNV and CDR2 YYDKDF (reference sequence). V lost 5 bases, J lost 4 bases, and 20 bases stayed unmatched. The CDR3 is 20 amino acids. In DNA, the CDR3 is TGTGCCACCAGCTGGCAAGAGGTAACTACTAGCGGGGGGGCTTTATACGAGCAGTACTTC. Translating gives CATSWQEVTTSGGALYEQYF.